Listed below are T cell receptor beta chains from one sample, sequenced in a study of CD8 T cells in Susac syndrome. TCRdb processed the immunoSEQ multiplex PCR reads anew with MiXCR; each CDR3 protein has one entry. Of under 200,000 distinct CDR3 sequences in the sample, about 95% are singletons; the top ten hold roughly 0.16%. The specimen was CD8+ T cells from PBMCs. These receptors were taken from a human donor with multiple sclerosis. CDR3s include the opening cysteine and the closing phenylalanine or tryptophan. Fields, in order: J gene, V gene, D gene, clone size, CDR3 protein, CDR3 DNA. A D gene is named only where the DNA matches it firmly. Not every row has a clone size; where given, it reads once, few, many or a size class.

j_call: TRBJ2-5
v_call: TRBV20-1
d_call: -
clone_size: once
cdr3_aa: CSAGALVGQETQYF
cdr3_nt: TGCAGTGCTGGGGCCTTGGTGGGCCAAGAGACCCAGTACTTC

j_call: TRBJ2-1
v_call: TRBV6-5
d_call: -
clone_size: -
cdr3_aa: CASRPTMPYNEQFF
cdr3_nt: TGTGCCAGCAGGCCGACAATGCCCTACAATGAGCAGTTCTTC

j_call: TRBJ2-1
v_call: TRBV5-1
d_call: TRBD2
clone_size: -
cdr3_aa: CASSLVAGEPRNEQFF
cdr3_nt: TGCGCCAGCAGCTTGGTAGCGGGAGAACCTAGGAATGAGCAGTTCTTC

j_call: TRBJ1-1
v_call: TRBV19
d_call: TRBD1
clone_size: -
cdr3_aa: CASRTSGGAWSEAFF
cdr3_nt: TGTGCCAGTAGGACTTCAGGGGGCGCTTGGTCTGAAGCTTTCTTT

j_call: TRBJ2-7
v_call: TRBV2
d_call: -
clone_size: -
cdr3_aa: CASSELNGYEQYF
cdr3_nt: TGTGCCAGCAGTGAGTTGAACGGCTACGAGCAGTACTTC

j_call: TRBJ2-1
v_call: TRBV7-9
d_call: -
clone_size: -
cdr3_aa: CASSLGIVQFF
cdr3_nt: TGTGCCAGCAGCTTAGGGATCGTGCAGTTCTTC

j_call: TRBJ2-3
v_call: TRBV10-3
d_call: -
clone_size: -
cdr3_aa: CAISLDAQLTDTQYF
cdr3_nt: TGTGCCATCAGCTTAGACGCGCAGCTCACAGATACGCAGTATTTT

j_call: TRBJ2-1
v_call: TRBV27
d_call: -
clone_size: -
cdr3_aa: CASSNEPRSSYNEQFF
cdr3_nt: TGTGCCAGCAGTAATGAGCCGCGGAGCTCCTACAATGAGCAGTTCTTC

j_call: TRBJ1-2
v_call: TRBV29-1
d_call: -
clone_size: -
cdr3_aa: CSVEANSPYGYTF
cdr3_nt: TGCAGCGTTGAAGCAAACAGCCCATATGGCTACACCTTC

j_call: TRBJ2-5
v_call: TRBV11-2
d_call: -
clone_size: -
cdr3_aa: CASSPGTDRRGETQYF
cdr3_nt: TGTGCCAGCAGTCCCGGCACCGACCGGCGTGGAGAGACCCAGTACTTC

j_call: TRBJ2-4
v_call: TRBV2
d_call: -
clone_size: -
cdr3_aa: CASSGRTKAKNIQYF
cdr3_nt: TGTGCCAGCAGTGGCAGGACCAAAGCCAAAAACATTCAGTACTTC

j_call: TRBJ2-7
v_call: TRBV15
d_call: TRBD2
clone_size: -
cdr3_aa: CATSRGASGTYEQYF
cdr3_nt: TGTGCCACCAGCAGAGGGGCTAGCGGAACCTACGAGCAGTACTTC

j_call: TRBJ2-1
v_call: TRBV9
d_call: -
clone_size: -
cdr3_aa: CASSPSPSGDNEQFF
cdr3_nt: TGTGCCAGCAGCCCCTCCCCATCGGGAGACAATGAGCAGTTCTTC

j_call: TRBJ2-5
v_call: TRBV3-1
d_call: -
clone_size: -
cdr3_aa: CASSPVVATETQYF
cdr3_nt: TGTGCCAGCAGCCCCGTGGTAGCTACAGAGACCCAGTACTTC

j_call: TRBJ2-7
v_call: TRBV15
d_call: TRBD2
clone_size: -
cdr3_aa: CATSSRTSGSYEQYF
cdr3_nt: TGTGCCACCAGCAGCCGGACTAGCGGGAGTTACGAGCAGTACTTC

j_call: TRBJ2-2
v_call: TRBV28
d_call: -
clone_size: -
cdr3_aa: CASSFGAGELFF
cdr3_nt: TGTGCCAGCAGTTTTGGGGCCGGGGAGCTGTTTTTT

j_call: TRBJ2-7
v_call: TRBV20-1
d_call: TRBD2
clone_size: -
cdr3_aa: CSASLGPGGPSYEQYF
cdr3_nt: TGCAGTGCTAGCCTGGGACCGGGAGGGCCCTCCTACGAGCAGTACTTC

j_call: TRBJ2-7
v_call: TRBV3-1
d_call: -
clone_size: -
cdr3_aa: CASSQELPGTSYEQYF
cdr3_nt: TGTGCCAGCAGCCAAGAATTGCCAGGAACTTCCTACGAGCAGTACTTC

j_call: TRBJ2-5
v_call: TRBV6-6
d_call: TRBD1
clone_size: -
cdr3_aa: CASSTGQGSAQYF
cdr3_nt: TGTGCCAGCAGCACGGGACAGGGGAGTGCCCAGTACTTC